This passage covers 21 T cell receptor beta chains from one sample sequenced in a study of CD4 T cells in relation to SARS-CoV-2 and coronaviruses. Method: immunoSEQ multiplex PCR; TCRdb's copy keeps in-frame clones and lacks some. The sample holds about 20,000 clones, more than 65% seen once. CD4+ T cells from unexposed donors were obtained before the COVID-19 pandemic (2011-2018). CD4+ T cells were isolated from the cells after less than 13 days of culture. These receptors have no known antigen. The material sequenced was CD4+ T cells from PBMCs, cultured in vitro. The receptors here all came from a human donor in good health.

CDR3 in DNA: TGTGCCAGCAGCGCCATACAGGGCGGCTATGGCTACACCTTC. Amino acids: CASSAIQGGYGYTF. This chain connects TRBV7-2 to TRBJ1-2; possibly TRBD1 for D (6 bases). From germline, CDR1 is SGHTA and CDR2 FQGNSA. CDR3 size: 14 residues. Trimming cost V 5 bases and J 4 bases, with 14 bases left between them.

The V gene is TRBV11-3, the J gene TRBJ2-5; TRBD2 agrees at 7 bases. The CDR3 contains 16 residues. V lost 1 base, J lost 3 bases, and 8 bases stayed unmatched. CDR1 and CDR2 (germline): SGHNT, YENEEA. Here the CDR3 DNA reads TGTGCCAGCAGCTTAGGACTAGCTGGCTACGAAGAGACCCAGTACTTC. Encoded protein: CASSLGLAGYEETQYF.

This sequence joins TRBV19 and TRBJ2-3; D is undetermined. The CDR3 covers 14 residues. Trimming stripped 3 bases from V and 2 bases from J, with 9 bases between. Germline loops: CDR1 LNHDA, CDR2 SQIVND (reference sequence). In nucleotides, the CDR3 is TGTGCCAGTAGTATTTTCTCTGACACAGATACGCAGTATTTT. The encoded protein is CASSIFSDTDTQYF.

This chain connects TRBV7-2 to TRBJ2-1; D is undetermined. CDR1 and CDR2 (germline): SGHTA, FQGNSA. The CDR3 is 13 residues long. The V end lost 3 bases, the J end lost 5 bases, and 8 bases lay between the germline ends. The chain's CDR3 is CASSLALNNEQFF. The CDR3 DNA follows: TGTGCCAGCAGCTTGGCACTCAACAATGAGCAGTTCTTC.

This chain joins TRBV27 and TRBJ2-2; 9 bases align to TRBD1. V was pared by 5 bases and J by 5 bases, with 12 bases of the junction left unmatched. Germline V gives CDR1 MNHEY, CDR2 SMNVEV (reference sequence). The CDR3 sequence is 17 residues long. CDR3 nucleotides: TGTGCCAGCAGTCAACGCCTGGGACAGGGTAGGACCGGGGAGCTGTTTTTT. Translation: CASSQRLGQGRTGELFF.

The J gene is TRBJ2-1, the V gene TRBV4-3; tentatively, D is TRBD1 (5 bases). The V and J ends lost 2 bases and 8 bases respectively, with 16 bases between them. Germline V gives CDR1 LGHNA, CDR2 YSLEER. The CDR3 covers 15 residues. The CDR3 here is CASSQQLQVQHEQFF. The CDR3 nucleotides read TGCGCCAGCAGCCAACAGCTACAGGTTCAACATGAGCAGTTCTTC.

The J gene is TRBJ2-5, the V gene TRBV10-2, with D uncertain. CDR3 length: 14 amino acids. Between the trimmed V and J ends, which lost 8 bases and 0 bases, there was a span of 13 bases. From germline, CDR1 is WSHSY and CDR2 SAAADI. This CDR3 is CASGVRNHQETQYF. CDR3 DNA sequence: TGCGCCAGCGGCGTAAGGAATCACCAAGAGACCCAGTACTTC.

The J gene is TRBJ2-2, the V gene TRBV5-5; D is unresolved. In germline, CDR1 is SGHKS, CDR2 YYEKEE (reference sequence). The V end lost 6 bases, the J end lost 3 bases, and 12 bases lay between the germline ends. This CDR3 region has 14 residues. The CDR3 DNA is TGTGCCAGCACACAAACTTTAGACACCGGGGAGCTGTTTTTT. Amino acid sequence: CASTQTLDTGELFF.

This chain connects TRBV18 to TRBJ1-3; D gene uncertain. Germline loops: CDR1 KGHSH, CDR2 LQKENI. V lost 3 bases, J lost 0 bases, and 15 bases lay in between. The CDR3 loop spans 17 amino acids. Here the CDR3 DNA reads TGTGCCAGCTCACCCCGGGGAGCCCGAGACTCTGGAAACACCATATATTTT. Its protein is CASSPRGARDSGNTIYF.

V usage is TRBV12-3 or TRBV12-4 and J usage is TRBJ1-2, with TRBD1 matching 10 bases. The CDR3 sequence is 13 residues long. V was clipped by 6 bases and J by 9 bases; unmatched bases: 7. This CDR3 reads CASRTGQGRSYTF. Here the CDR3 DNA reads TGTGCCAGCAGGACGGGACAGGGGCGTAGCTACACCTTC.

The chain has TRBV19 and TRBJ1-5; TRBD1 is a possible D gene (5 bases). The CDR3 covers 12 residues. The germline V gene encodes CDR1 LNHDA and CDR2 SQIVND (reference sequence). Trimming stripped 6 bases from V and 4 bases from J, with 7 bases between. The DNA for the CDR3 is TGTGCCAGTAGAGAGGGGAATCAGCCCCAGCATTTT. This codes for CASREGNQPQHF.

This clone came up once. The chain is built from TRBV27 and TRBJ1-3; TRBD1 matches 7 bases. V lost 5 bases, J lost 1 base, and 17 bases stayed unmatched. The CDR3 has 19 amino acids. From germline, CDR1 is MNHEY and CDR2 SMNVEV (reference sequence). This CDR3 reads CASSPLMGDRHRSGNTIYF. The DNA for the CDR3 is TGTGCCAGCAGTCCCTTAATGGGGGACAGACATCGGTCTGGAAACACCATATATTTT.

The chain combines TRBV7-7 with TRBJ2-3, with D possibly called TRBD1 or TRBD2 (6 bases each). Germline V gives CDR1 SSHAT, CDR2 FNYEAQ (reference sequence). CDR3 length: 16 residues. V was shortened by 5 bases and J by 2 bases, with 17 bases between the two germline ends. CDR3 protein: CASSPGASRSTDTQYF. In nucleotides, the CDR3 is TGTGCCAGCAGCCCGGGGGCCTCCCGCTCCACAGATACGCAGTATTTT.

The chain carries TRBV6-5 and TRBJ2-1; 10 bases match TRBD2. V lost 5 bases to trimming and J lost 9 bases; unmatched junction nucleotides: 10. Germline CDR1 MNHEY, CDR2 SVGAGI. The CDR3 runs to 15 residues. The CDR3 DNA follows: TGTGCCAGCAGTCCGACAGCGGGAGGGCCGGCTGAGCAGTTCTTC. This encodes CASSPTAGGPAEQFF.

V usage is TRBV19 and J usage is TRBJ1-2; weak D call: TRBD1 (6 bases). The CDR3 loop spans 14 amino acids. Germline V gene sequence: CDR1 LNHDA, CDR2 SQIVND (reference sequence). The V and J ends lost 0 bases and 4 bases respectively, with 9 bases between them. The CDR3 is CASSIERTAYGYTF. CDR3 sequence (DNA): TGTGCCAGTAGTATAGAGAGGACAGCCTATGGCTACACCTTC.

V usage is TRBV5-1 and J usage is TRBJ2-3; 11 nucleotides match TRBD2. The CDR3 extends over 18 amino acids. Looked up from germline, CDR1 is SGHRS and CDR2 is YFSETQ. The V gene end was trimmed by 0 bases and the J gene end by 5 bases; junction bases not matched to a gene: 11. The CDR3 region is CASSLEGVAGGPIDTQYF. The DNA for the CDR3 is TGCGCCAGCAGCTTGGAGGGGGTAGCGGGAGGGCCGATAGATACGCAGTATTTT.

The CDR3 is CASRPPVRETQYF. The CDR3 coding sequence is TGTGCCAGCAGGCCCCCGGTCCGGGAGACCCAGTACTTC. V usage is TRBV2 and J usage is TRBJ2-5; no clear D gene. Germline-derived CDR1 and CDR2 are SNHLY and FYNNEI. With 6 bases removed from V and 5 bases from J, the gap between germline ends came to 13 bases. The CDR3 totals 13 residues.

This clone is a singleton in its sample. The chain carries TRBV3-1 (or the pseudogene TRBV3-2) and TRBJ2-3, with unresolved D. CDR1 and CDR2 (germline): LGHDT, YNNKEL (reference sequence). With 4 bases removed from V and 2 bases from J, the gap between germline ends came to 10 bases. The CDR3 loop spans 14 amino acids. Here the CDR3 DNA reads TGTGCCAGCAGCCGAACAGTACCCACAGATACGCAGTATTTT. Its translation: CASSRTVPTDTQYF.

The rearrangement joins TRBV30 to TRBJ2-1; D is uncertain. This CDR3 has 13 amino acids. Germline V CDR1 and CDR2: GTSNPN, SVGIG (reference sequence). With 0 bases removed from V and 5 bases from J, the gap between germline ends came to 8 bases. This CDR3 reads CAWSVRTNNEQFF. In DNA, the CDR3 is TGTGCCTGGAGTGTGCGTACCAACAATGAGCAGTTCTTC.

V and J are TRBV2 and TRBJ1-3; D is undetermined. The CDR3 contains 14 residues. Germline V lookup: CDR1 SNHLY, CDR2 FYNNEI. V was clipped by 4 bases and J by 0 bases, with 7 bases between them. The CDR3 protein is CASSVAGSGNTIYF. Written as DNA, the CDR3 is TGTGCCAGCAGTGTCGCTGGCTCTGGAAACACCATATATTTT.

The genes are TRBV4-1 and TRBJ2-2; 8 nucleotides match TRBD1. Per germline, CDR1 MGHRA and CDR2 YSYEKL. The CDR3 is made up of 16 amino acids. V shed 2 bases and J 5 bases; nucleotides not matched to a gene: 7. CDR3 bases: TGCGCCAGCAGCCAACCCGCCAGGGGGCGAACCGGGGAGCTGTTTTTT. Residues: CASSQPARGRTGELFF.